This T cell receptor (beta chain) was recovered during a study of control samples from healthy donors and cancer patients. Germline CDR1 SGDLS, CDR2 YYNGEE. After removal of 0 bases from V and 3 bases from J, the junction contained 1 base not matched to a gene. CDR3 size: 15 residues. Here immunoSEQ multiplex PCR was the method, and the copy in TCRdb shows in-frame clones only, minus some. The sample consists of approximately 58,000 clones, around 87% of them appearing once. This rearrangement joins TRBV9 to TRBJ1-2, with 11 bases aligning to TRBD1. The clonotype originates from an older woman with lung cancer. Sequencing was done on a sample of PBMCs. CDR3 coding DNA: TGTGCCAGCAGCGTAGGGACAGGGGGCTACTATGGCTACACCTTC. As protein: CASSVGTGGYYGYTF. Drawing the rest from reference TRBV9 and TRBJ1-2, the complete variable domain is DSGVTQTPKHLITATGQRVTLRCSPRSGDLSVYWYQQSLDQGLQFLIQYYNGEERAKGNILERFSAQQFPDLHSELNLSSLELGDSALYFCASSVGTGGYYGYTFGSGTRLTVV.